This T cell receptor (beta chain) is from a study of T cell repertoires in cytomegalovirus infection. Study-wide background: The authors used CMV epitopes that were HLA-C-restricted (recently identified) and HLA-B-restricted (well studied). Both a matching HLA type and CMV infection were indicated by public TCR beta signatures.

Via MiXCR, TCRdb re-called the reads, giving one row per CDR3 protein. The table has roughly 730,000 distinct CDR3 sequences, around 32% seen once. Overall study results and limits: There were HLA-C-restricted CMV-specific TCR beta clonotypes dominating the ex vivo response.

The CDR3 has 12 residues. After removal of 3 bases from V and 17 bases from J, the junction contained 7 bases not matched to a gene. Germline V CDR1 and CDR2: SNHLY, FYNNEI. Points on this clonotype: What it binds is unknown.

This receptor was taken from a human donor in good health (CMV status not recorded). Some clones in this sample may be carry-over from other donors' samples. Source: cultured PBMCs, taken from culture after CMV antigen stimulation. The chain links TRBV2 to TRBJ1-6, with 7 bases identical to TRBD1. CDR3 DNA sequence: TGTGCCAGCAGTGAGGGGACAGCAAAAATCCACTTT. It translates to CASSEGTAKIHF. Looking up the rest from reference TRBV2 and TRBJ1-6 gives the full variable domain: EPEVTQTPSHQVTQMGQEVILRCVPISNHLYFYWYRQILGQKVEFLVSFYNNEISEKSEIFDDQFSVERPDGSNFTLKIRSTKLEDSAMYFCASSEGTAKIHFGNGTRLTVT.